Below are 19 T cell receptor beta chains sequenced from a single sample in a study of OX40 agonist ivuxolimab in advanced cancers. This table comes from immunoSEQ multiplex PCR, and its TCRdb copy is limited to in-frame clones, with some not included. The sample lists about 19,000 clones, less than 95% occurring once. Specimen: CD4+ or CD8+ T cells sorted from blood, collected in a trial of the OX40 agonist ivuxolimab. The receptor source for this set is an adult with an advanced solid tumor such as melanoma, head and neck, liver or kidney cancer.

This chain joins TRBV7-3 and TRBJ2-1, with 8 bases aligning to TRBD2. V gave up 4 bases and J gave up 4 bases; unmatched junction bases: 6. Germline assignment: CDR1 SGHTA and CDR2 FQGTGA. The CDR3 covers 15 residues. The chain's CDR3 is CASSSIAGKYNEQFF. Here the CDR3 DNA reads TGTGCCAGCAGCTCAATAGCGGGAAAATACAATGAGCAGTTCTTC.

The chain joins TRBV27 to TRBJ1-3, with D uncertain. The CDR3 has 15 amino acids. V lost 6 bases to trimming and J lost 0 bases, with 12 bases between them. CDR1 is MNHEY and CDR2 is SMNVEV in the germline V gene (reference sequence). CDR3 nucleotides: TGTGCCAGCAGCCCCTTCGGCAACTCTGGAAACACCATATATTTT. Translation gives CASSPFGNSGNTIYF.

The genes are TRBV15 and TRBJ2-1, with D maybe TRBD2 (6 bases). Germline CDR1 LNHNV, CDR2 YYDKDF (reference sequence). Deletions cut 3 bases from V and 8 bases from J, with 17 bases between. The CDR3 sequence is 15 residues long. CDR3 residues: CATSSWIAGGDEQFF. Here the CDR3 DNA reads TGTGCCACCAGCAGCTGGATAGCCGGAGGGGATGAGCAGTTCTTC.

The chain combines TRBV29-1 with TRBJ2-6; perhaps TRBD1 as D (5 bases). Germline V lookup: CDR1 SQVTM, CDR2 ANQGSEA. The CDR3 is made up of 12 amino acids. Trimming pared 4 bases from V and 8 bases from J, leaving 9 bases between. This chain's CDR3 is CSVVDTPNVLTF. In DNA form, the CDR3 reads TGCAGCGTTGTGGACACACCCAACGTCCTGACTTTC. Full variable domain (remainder filled in from reference TRBV29-1 and TRBJ2-6): SAVISQKPSRDICQRGTSLTIQCQVDSQVTMMFWYRQQPGQSLTLIATANQGSEATYESGFVIDKFPISRPNLTFSTLTVSNMSPEDSSIYLCSVVDTPNVLTFGAGSRLTVL.

Points on this clone: The same CDR3 arises from other DNA sequences in this sample as well. J is TRBJ1-1 and V is TRBV14, with D unclear. Looked up from germline, CDR1 is SGHDN and CDR2 is FVKESK. The CDR3 extends over 13 amino acids. V was pared by 1 base and J by 14 bases, with 17 bases between. CDR3 in DNA: TGTGCCAGCAGCCAAGTGGTAGGGAATGGTCCCTTCTTT. The encoded protein is CASSQVVGNGPFF.

The rearrangement links TRBV11-2 to TRBJ1-4; D is possibly TRBD1 (5 bases). The germline V and J ends were trimmed by 1 base and 13 bases, with 10 bases remaining between them. There are 12 residues in the CDR3. Germline V gene data show CDR1 as SGHAT and CDR2 as FQNNGV. CDR3 protein: CASSLVGAALFF. CDR3 DNA sequence: TGTGCCAGCAGCTTAGTAGGGGCAGCACTGTTTTTT.

The V gene is TRBV9, the J gene TRBJ2-3, with a weak D call TRBD2 (5 bases). V was clipped by 0 bases and J by 0 bases, with 14 bases between them. The CDR3 has 17 residues. The germline gives CDR1 SGDLS, CDR2 YYNGEE. The CDR3 sequence: CASSVVAGPPSTDTQYF. The CDR3 coding sequence is TGTGCCAGCAGCGTAGTTGCGGGCCCCCCCAGCACAGATACGCAGTATTTT. Complete variable domain (other parts from reference TRBV9 and TRBJ2-3): DSGVTQTPKHLITATGQRVTLRCSPRSGDLSVYWYQQSLDQGLQFLIQYYNGEERAKGNILERFSAQQFPDLHSELNLSSLELGDSALYFCASSVVAGPPSTDTQYFGPGTRLTVL.

This clone was seen only once. This chain connects TRBV4-1 to TRBJ1-2; D unclear. CDR1 is MGHRA, CDR2 YSYEKL, per germline. The germline V and J ends were trimmed by 1 base and 5 bases, with 14 bases remaining between them. The CDR3 has 15 amino acids. The CDR3 region has the DNA TGCGCCAGCAGCCAAGTGTCAGGATATTATTATGGCTACACCTTC. Translating gives CASSQVSGYYYGYTF.

The chain combines TRBV11-3 with TRBJ2-1; 11 nucleotides line up with TRBD2. The CDR3 runs to 17 residues. The V and J ends lost 0 bases and 5 bases, in that order; junction bases with no gene match: 6. The V gene's germline CDR1 is SGHNT and CDR2 YENEEA. The CDR3 region is CASSLDKGLADHNEQFF. Written as DNA, the CDR3 is TGTGCCAGCAGCTTAGATAAGGGACTAGCGGACCACAATGAGCAGTTCTTC.

The gene calls are TRBV19 and TRBJ2-7, with TRBD1 matching 8 bases. CDR3 length: 15 residues. Germline trimming cut 5 bases from V and 2 bases from J; bases unmatched to any gene: 8. CDR1 is LNHDA, CDR2 SQIVND, per germline (reference sequence). CDR3 sequence (DNA): TGTGCCAGTAGTTGGGGGACAGGAGACCCCTACGAGCAGTACTTC. Translation: CASSWGTGDPYEQYF.

J is TRBJ2-1 and V is TRBV5-4, with unresolved D. The CDR3 has 12 amino acids. CDR1 is SGHNT and CDR2 is YYREEE in the germline V gene (reference sequence). The V end was cut by 4 bases, the J end by 9 bases, with 11 bases between. Here the CDR3 reads CASSLGSSEQFF. As DNA, the CDR3 is TGTGCCAGCAGCCTCGGTTCTTCTGAGCAGTTCTTC.

This rearrangement joins TRBV4-3 to TRBJ2-7, with 10 nucleotides matching TRBD1. Germline V CDR1 and CDR2: LGHNA, YSLEER. CDR3 size: 14 residues. V shed 4 bases and J 2 bases; nucleotides not matched to a gene: 2. CDR3 nucleotides: TGCGCCAGCAGCCCCGGGACAGGGGCCTACGAGCAGTACTTC. Translating gives CASSPGTGAYEQYF.

CDR3 bases: TGTGCCATCAGTGAAGGAACTGAAGCTTTCTTT. Amino acid sequence: CAISEGTEAFF. V is TRBV10-3 and J is TRBJ1-1, with D unresolved. V lost 3 bases to trimming and J lost 5 bases, with 4 bases between them. Germline V gene data show CDR1 as ENHRY and CDR2 as SYGVKD. CDR3 length: 11 residues.

The genes are TRBV11-2 and TRBJ2-3; no clear D. The germline V gene has CDR1 SGHAT and CDR2 FQNNGV. V shed 5 bases and J shed 4 bases, with 7 bases lying between them. There are 12 residues in the CDR3. In DNA, the CDR3 is TGTGCCAGCAGCCTTCTAGCAGATACGCAGTATTTT. Encoded protein: CASSLLADTQYF.

The CDR3 DNA reads TGTGCCAGCAGTTTCGGTGCCTTTGAGCCCCAGCATTTT. Protein product: CASSFGAFEPQHF. The rearrangement uses TRBV28 and TRBJ1-5; D gene ambiguous. This CDR3 comprises 13 residues. V was trimmed by 3 bases and J by 8 bases, leaving 11 bases between them. Germline CDR1 reads MDHEN; CDR2 reads SYDVKM.

This chain links TRBV4-3 with TRBJ2-7; 9 bases are a match to TRBD2. The V gene end was trimmed by 4 bases and the J gene end by 4 bases; junction bases not matched to a gene: 8. CDR3 length equals 15 residues. Germline V CDR1 and CDR2: LGHNA, YSLEER. Here the CDR3 DNA reads TGCGCCAGCAGCCCTGGAGCGGGAGGCTTATACGAGCAGTACTTC. Its translation: CASSPGAGGLYEQYF.

Concerning this clone: The junction shows a germline mismatch at one end, possibly a read error. The chain recombines TRBV4-1 with TRBJ2-1; 12 bases align to TRBD2. The length of the CDR3 is 16 residues. Per the germline V gene, CDR1 is MGHRA and CDR2 is YSYEKL. The CDR3 DNA follows: TGTGCCAGCAGCCCCGGACTAGCGGGGCCCGCGAGGAAGCAGTTCTTC. Protein: CASSPGLAGPARKQFF.

The rearrangement links TRBV7-9 to TRBJ2-3, with 10 bases aligning to TRBD1. This CDR3 contains 17 residues. The germline gives CDR1 SEHNR, CDR2 FQNEAQ (reference sequence). J gave up 4 bases and V 5 bases, and 12 bases lay outside the gene matches. CDR3 in amino acids: CASSPRQGDRGSDTQYF. The CDR3 coding sequence is TGTGCCAGCAGCCCCAGGCAGGGGGACAGGGGATCAGATACGCAGTATTTT.

The rearrangement links TRBV5-1 to TRBJ2-7, with D possibly matching TRBD2 (7 bases). CDR1 is SGHRS, CDR2 YFSETQ, per germline. The length of the CDR3 is 17 residues. Trimming removed 4 bases from V and 4 bases from J, with 24 bases in between. The CDR3 sequence is CASSTNAQGGAQYEQYF. Here the CDR3 DNA reads TGCGCCAGCAGCACGAACGCCCAAGGGGGGGCGCAATACGAGCAGTACTTC.